Sequencing of this T cell receptor beta chain was carried out in a study of TIL therapy for anti-PD-1-resistant metastatic lung cancer (dated by TCRdb to about 2021). Some background on the complete study: Tumors were harvested prior to any PD-1/PD-L1 blockade, after which nivolumab was administered to patients, and lymphodepletion, expanded TIL infusion and IL-2 were given to patients who progressed. The cohort was composed predominantly of lung adenocarcinoma, with a few EGFR-mutant and two ALK-rearranged tumors included, and half of patients were identified as current or former smokers. T cell receptor beta sequencing of tumor and peripheral blood was used to follow clonotypes across the tumor, the expanded TIL product and serial blood samples. Enrolled patients had a median age of roughly 54 years (range about 38-85) and a median tumor PD-L1 proportion score of over 5.5%. Across the cohort, whole-exome sequencing showed a median non-synonymous tumor mutation burden of around 1.4 mutations per megabase. The study at large found these results: The study protocol defined all tumor marker inferences as exploratory. Generalizability was limited because the cohort was highly selected, with more treatment-naive, never-smoker and oncogene-addicted patients included than is typical. Infused TIL clonotypes partially replaced the baseline peripheral repertoire then decayed over months, with no apparent association between persistence and response.

Using bias-controlled multiplex PCR with the immunoSEQ v3 hsTCRB kit, the TCR beta CDR3 regions were amplified from genomic DNA. An Illumina NextSeq 500 was used to sequence the TCR libraries, reaching some 2 million read pairs at survey level or roughly 4.5-6.5 million at deep level. The original pipeline was this. The immunoSEQ Analyzer software assigned V, D and J genes, filtered out non-productive sequences, and reported clonality. Repertoires were compared using productive Simpson clonality and Morisita overlap index of productive TRB rearrangements between infused TIL and blood. The absolute count of a clonotype in blood was estimated by multiplying the lymphocyte count by the CD3+ fraction and by the productive frequency of the clone. TCRdb retrieved this table from immuneACCESS and kept in-frame rearrangements only. Not all clones are present; in checked studies, unresolved V genes account for under half, and no reason is known for the remainder. Clonal size and the V and J genes are those of that table, whereas D and trimming came from the DNA. The sample records some 20,000 clones, 60% to 80% of which are singletons. The ten largest clonotypes hold approximately 7% of the sample.

At the junction V is shortened by 2 bases and J by 4 bases, with 12 bases in between. In the germline V gene (reference sequence), CDR1 corresponds to LNHDA and CDR2 to SQIVND. Measured from the cysteine to the phenylalanine, the CDR3 is 15 residues long. Only the CDR3 portion is preserved as DNA: 45 bases, with reading frame beginning at the first base. Concerning this clone: The specificity of this receptor is unknown. No quality values exist for individual bases; no much larger clone is one base distant.

This specimen's time point label, per the study, means: pre-treatment sample, taken before nivolumab and TIL therapy. A phase I trial run at two centers enrolled adults with stage 4 NSCLC between October 2017 and 2020. The samples were obtained from a phase I trial that was single-arm and open-label and tested tumor-infiltrating lymphocyte therapy combined with nivolumab in advanced non-small cell lung cancer. Mononuclear cells from blood collected in EDTA tubes were isolated on a Ficoll gradient and snap-frozen as pellets, and DNA was then extracted using a Qiagen mini-prep kit. Here the chain combines TRBV19 and TRBJ2-1; no confident D gene assignment can be made. The material sequenced was blood, taken at baseline. The sequence came from a person aged 25-79 years with non-small cell lung cancer. The nucleotide sequence is given as TGTGCCAGTAGTATAACGTTCGTCTTTTACAATGAGCAGTTCTTC. Its coded protein is CASSITFVFYNEQFF.